The source of this T cell receptor beta chain is a study of cytomegalovirus exposure and HLA in healthy donors. Study observations and caveats: For cytomegalovirus status, the classifier reportedly gave diagnoses with high specificity and sensitivity. The study assumed roughly uniform donor sequencing depth for presence/absence analyses. Researchers reported in a later analysis that a missense DCLRE1C variant was tied to TCR beta V- and J-gene trimming. Among TCR beta chains, those listed as cytomegalovirus-associated numbered around 160.

CDR1 and CDR2 from the germline V gene are SNHLY and FYNNEI. Trimming left V 0 bases short and J 3 bases short, with 21 bases between. The CDR3 sequence is 18 residues long. The PCR made use of 60 Vbeta and 13 Jbeta primers. TCRdb's table, derived via immunoSEQ multiplex PCR, lists solely in-frame clones and lacks some. The table shows approximately 160,000 clones, with approximately 80% occurring only once. The count of this clone is one. The antigen remains unidentified. The clonotype originates from a woman in her twenties or thirties in good health and CMV-seronegative. The sequenced sample was PBMCs. The chain couples TRBV2 to TRBJ2-7; weak D call: TRBD2 (5 bases). The CDR3 spells CASSEAPSSGSFIYEQYF. CDR3 nucleotide sequence: TGTGCCAGCAGTGAAGCCCCCTCGTCGGGGAGTTTTATCTACGAGCAGTACTTC.